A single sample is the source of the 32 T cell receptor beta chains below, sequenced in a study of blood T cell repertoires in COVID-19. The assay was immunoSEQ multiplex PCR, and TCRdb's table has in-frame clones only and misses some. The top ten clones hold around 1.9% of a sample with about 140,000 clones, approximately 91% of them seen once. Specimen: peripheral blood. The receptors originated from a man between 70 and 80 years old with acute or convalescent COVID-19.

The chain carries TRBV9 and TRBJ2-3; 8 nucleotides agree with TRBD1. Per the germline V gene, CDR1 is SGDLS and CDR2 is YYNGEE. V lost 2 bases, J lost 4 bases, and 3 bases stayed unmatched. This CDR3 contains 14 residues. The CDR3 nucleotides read TGTGCCAGCAGCGTGCAGGGGGCTCCAGATACGCAGTATTTT. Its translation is CASSVQGAPDTQYF.

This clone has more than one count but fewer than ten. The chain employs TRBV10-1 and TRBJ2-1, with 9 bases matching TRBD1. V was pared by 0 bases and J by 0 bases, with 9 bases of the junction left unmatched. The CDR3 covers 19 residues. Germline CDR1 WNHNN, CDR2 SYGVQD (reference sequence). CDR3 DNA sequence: TGCGCCAGCAGTGAGTCGGGACAGGGAGGGTTTCGCTCCTACAATGAGCAGTTCTTC. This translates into CASSESGQGGFRSYNEQFF.

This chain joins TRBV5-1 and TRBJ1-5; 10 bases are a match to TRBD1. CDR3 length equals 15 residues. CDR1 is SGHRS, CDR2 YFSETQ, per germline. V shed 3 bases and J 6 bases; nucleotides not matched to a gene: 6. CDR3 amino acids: CASSSGQGIGQPQHF. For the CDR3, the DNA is TGCGCCAGCAGCTCGGGACAGGGGATAGGTCAGCCCCAGCATTTT.

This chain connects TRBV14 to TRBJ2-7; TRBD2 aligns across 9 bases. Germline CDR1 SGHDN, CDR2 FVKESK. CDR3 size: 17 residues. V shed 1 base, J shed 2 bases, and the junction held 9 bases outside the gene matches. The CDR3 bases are TGTGCCAGCAGCCAAGGTTACGCGACTAGCGGAACCTACGAGCAGTACTTC. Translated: CASSQGYATSGTYEQYF.

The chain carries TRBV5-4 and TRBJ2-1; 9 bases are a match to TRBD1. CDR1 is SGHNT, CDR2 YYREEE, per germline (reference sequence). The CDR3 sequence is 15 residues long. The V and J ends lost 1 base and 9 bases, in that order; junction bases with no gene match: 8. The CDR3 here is CASSLNRGHLGEQFF. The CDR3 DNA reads TGTGCCAGCAGCTTGAACAGGGGGCATCTAGGTGAGCAGTTCTTC.

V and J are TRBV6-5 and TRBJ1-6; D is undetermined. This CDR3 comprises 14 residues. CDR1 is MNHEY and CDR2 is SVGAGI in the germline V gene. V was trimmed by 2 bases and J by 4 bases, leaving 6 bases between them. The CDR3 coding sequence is TGTGCCAGCAGTTACCAGTCGTATAATTCACCCCTCCACTTT. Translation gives CASSYQSYNSPLHF.

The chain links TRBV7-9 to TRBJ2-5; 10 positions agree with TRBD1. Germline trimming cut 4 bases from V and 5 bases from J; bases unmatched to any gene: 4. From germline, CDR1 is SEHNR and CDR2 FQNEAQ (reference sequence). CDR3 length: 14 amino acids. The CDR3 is CASSSGQGGETQYF. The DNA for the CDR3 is TGTGCCAGCAGCTCTGGACAGGGGGGTGAGACCCAGTACTTC.

The CDR3 sequence: CASSLGGTGHNEKLFF. For the CDR3, the DNA is TGCGCCAGCAGCTTGGGCGGGACAGGGCATAATGAAAAACTGTTTTTT. The rearrangement uses TRBV5-1 and TRBJ1-4; TRBD1 matches at 9 bases. V trimming: 0 bases; J trimming: 4 bases; junction bases outside the gene matches: 4. The CDR3 runs 16 residues. Germline assignment: CDR1 SGHRS and CDR2 YFSETQ.

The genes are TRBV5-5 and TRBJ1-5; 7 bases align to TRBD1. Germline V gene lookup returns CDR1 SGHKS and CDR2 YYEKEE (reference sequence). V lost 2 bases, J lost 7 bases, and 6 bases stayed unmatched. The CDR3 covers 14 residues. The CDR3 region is CASSFDRAGQPQHF. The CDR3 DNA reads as TGTGCCAGCAGCTTTGACAGGGCGGGGCAGCCCCAGCATTTT.

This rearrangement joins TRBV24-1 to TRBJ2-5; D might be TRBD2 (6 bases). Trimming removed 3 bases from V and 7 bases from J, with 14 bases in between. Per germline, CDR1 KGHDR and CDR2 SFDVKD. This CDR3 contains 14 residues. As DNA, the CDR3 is TGTGCCACCAGTGATCGGGACTCCGGATCGACCCAGTACTTC. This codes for CATSDRDSGSTQYF.

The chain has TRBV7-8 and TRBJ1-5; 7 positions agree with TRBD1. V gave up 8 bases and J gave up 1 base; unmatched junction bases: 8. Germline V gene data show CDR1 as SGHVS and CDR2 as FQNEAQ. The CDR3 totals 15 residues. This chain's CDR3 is CASGDRERSNQPQHF. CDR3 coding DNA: TGTGCCAGCGGAGACAGGGAAAGAAGCAATCAGCCCCAGCATTTT.

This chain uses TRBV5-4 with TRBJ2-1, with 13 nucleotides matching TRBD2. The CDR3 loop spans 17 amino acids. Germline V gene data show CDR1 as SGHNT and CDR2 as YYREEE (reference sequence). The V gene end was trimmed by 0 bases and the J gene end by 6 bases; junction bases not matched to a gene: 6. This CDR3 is CASSLAGLAGVVNEQFF. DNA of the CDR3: TGTGCCAGCAGCTTGGCAGGACTAGCGGGGGTTGTCAATGAGCAGTTCTTC.

The CDR3 sequence: CASTSRASNQPQHF. The DNA of the CDR3 is TGTGCCAGCACTTCCAGGGCGAGCAATCAGCCCCAGCATTTT. The chain uses TRBV27 and TRBJ1-5; D perhaps matches TRBD1 (5 bases). Germline V gives CDR1 MNHEY, CDR2 SMNVEV (reference sequence). Trimming stripped 7 bases from V and 1 base from J, with 11 bases between. There are 14 residues in the CDR3.

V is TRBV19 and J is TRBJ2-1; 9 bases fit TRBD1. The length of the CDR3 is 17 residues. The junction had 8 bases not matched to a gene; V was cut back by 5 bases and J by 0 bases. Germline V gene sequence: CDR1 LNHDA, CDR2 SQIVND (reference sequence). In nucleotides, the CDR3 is TGTGCCAGTAGTCGGGACAGGGCAGATTACTCCTACAATGAGCAGTTCTTC. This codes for CASSRDRADYSYNEQFF.

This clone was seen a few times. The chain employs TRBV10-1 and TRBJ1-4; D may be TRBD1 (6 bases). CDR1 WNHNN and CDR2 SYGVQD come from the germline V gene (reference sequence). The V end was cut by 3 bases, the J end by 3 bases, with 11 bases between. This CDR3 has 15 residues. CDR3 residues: CASSEGGTANEKLFF. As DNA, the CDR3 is TGCGCCAGCAGTGAAGGGGGAACGGCTAATGAAAAACTGTTTTTT.

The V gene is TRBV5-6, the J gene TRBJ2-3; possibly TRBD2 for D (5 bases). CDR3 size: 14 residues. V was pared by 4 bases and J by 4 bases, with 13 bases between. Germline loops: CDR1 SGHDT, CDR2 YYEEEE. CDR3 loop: CASSPLQRSDTQYF. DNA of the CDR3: TGTGCCAGCAGCCCGCTACAGCGGTCAGATACGCAGTATTTT.

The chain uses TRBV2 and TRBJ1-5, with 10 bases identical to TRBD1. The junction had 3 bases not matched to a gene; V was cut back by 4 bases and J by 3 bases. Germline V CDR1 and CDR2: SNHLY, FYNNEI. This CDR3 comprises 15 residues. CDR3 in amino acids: CASSGGTGVNQPQHF. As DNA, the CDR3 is TGTGCCAGCAGTGGGGGGACAGGGGTCAATCAGCCCCAGCATTTT.

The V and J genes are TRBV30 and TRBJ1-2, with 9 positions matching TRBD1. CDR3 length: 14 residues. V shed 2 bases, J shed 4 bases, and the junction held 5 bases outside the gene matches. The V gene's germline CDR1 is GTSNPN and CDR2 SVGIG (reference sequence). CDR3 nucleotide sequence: TGTGCCTGGAGTCTACAGGGGGCGGTCTATGGCTACACCTTC. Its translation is CAWSLQGAVYGYTF.

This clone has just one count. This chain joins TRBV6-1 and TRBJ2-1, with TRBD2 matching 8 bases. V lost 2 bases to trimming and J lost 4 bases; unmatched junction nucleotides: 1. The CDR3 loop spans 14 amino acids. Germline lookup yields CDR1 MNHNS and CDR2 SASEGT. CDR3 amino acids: CASSETSGYNEQFF. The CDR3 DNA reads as TGTGCCAGCAGTGAAACTAGCGGATACAATGAGCAGTTCTTC.

The CDR3 here is CASSQDQASNYGYTF. For the CDR3, the DNA is TGCGCCAGCAGCCAAGATCAGGCCTCTAACTATGGCTACACCTTC. V and J are TRBV4-1 and TRBJ1-2; D unresolved. The CDR3 is made up of 15 amino acids. Trimming took 0 bases from V and 0 from J, leaving 8 bases between them. Germline V lookup: CDR1 MGHRA, CDR2 YSYEKL.

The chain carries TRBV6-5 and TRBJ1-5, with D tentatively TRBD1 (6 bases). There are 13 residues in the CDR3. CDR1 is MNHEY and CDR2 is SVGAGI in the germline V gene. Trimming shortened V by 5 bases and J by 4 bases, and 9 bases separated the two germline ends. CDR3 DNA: TGTGCCAGCAGTCAGGGGATTAATCAGCCCCAGCATTTT. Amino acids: CASSQGINQPQHF.

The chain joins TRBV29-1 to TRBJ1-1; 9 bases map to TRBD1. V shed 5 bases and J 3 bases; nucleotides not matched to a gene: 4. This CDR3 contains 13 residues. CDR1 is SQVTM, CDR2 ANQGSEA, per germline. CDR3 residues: CSVKGQGDTEAFF. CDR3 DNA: TGCAGCGTTAAGGGACAGGGTGACACTGAAGCTTTCTTT.

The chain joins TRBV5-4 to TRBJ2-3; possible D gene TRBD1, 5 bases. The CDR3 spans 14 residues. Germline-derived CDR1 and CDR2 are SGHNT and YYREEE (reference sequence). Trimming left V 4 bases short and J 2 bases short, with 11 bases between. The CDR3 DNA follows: TGTGCCAGCAGCGCTCAAGGGGCCACAGATACGCAGTATTTT. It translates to CASSAQGATDTQYF.

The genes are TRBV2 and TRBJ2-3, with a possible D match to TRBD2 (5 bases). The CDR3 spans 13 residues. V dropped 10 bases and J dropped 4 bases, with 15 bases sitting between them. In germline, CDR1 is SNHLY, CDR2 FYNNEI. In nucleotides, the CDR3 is TGTGCCACCGGTGGACTCTCGGCAGATACGCAGTATTTT. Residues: CATGGLSADTQYF.

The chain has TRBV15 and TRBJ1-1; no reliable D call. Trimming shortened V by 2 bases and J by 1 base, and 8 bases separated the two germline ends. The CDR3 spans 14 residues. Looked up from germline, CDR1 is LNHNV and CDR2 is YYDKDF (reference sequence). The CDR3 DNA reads TGTGCCACCAGCAGAACTCAGCGGAACACTGAAGCTTTCTTT. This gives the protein CATSRTQRNTEAFF.

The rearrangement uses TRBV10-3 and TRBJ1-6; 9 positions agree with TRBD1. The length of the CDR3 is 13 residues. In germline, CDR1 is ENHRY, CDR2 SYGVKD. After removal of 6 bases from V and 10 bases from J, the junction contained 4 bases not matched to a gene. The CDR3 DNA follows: TGTGCCATCAGATGGACAGGGGAATCACCCCTCCACTTT. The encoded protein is CAIRWTGESPLHF.

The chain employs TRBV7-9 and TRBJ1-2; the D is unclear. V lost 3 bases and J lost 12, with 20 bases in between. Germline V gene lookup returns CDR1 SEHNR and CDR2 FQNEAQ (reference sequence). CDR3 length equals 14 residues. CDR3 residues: CASSLEELDPWNTF. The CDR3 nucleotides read TGTGCCAGCAGCTTGGAGGAATTGGACCCATGGAACACCTTC.

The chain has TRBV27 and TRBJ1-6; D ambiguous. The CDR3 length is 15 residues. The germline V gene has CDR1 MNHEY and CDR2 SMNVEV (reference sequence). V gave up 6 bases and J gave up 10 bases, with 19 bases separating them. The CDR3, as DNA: TGTGCCAGCAGGCCCGGAGTTTTCCAGAGGTCACCCCTCCACTTT. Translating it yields CASRPGVFQRSPLHF.

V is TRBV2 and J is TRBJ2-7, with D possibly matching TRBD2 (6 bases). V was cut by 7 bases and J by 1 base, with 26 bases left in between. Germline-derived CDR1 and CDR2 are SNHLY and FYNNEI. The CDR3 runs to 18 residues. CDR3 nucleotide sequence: TGTGCCAGCAATCAGAACTCGGAGCGGGCAGTCAATTCCTACGAGCAGTACTTC. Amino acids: CASNQNSERAVNSYEQYF.

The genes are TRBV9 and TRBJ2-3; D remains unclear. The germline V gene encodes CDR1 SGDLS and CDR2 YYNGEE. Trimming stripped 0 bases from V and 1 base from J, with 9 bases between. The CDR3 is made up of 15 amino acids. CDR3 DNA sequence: TGTGCCAGCAGCGTAGGAGCGTCAGGCACAGATACGCAGTATTTT. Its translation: CASSVGASGTDTQYF. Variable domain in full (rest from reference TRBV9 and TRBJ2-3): DSGVTQTPKHLITATGQRVTLRCSPRSGDLSVYWYQQSLDQGLQFLIQYYNGEERAKGNILERFSAQQFPDLHSELNLSSLELGDSALYFCASSVGASGTDTQYFGPGTRLTVL.

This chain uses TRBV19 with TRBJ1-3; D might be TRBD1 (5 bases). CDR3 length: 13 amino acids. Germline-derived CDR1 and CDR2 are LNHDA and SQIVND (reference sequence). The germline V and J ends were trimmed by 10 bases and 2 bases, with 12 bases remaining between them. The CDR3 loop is CATEGLPGNTIYF. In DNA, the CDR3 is TGTGCCACCGAGGGACTCCCTGGAAACACCATATATTTT.

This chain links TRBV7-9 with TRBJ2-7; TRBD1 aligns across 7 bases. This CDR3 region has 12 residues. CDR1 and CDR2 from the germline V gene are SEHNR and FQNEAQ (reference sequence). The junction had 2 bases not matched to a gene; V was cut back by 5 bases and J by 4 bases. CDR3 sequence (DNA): TGTGCCAGCAGCCAGACAGGGTACGAGCAGTACTTC. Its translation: CASSQTGYEQYF.